This T cell receptor beta chain was sequenced in a study of blood T cell repertoires in COVID-19. On the study more broadly: Samples representing acute and convalescent COVID-19 were sourced from the United States, Italy and Spain.

Profiled with immunoSEQ multiplex PCR; TCRdb holds only in-frame clones, not every one. The top ten hold approximately 0.86% of the sample, which has some 120,000 clones, 70% to 85% seen once. Germline V gene sequence: CDR1 LNHNV, CDR2 YYDKDF (reference sequence). With 8 bases removed from V and 0 bases from J, the gap between germline ends came to 17 bases. The CDR3 loop spans 16 amino acids. The chain has TRBV15 and TRBJ1-3; D remains ambiguous. Sequencing was done on a sample of peripheral blood. The origin of this receptor is a human donor with acute or convalescent COVID-19. The donor label of this sample is uncertain. In nucleotides, the CDR3 is TGTGCCACCGCGAGAGACTCCGGGTCCTCTGGAAACACCATATATTTT. Translation gives CATARDSGSSGNTIYF.